This TCR beta chain was found in a study of CD8 T cells in ankylosing spondylitis. TCRdb processed the 5' RACE reads anew with MiXCR; each CDR3 protein has one entry. The data hold 300,000 to 400,000 distinct CDR3 sequences, with approximately 20% observed a single time. Trimming removed 1 base from V and 5 bases from J, with 14 bases in between. The CDR3 totals 15 residues. Germline V gene sequence: CDR1 MNHNS, CDR2 SASEGT. The sample holds many counts of this clonotype. Its antigen remains unknown. Findings and limits, study-wide: Ankylosing spondylitis blood appeared to carry a characteristic TCR beta motif of roughly 8 highly homologous variants. Reactive arthritis synovial fluid and blood previously showed some of these motif variants. As for the disease-linked clones, they showed a CD8+ phenotype and occurred at relatively low frequencies in peripheral blood. Disease-linked clones reportedly concentrated significantly in matched ankylosing spondylitis synovial fluid.

This chain joins TRBV6-1 and TRBJ2-5; weak D call: TRBD2 (7 bases). Input material: blood, either unsorted or a sorted T cell fraction (not recorded which). This receptor was identified in a male donor with ankylosing spondylitis or in good health (not recorded which). The CDR3 region is CASSEEGGGAETQYF. CDR3 nucleotide sequence: TGTGCCAGCAGTGAAGAGGGAGGGGGGGCGGAGACCCAGTACTTC.